This TCR beta chain was recovered during a study of regulatory T cells in long-lasting Graves disease. Time point: newly diagnosed GD, antithyroid drugs for less than 3 months. From PBMCs, RNA was extracted and then used to make the TCR library. One endocrinology department in Xi'an, China, was where patients came from. In the case of this clonotype: A far more abundant clone sits one base away, making this likely a read error. Because the CDR3 is missing its conserved closing phenylalanine or tryptophan, this is likely a read error.

Arm-PCR of CDR3 regions with iRepertoire HTBI primers generated TCR beta libraries. Authors' data handling: Gene usage covered approximately 60 TRBV and 14 TRBJ segments. TCRdb processed the multiplex PCR reads anew with MiXCR; each CDR3 protein has one entry. It is TCRdb's table, rather than the study itself, that gives the V and J calls and clone size. The sample records 250,000 to 300,000 distinct CDR3 sequences, about 18% being singletons. With 5 bases removed from V and 4 bases from J, the gap between germline ends came to 6 bases. The CDR3 has 11 residues. Germline CDR1 is MNHNS and CDR2 is SASEGT. These data also featured in a second study, about T cells in Graves' hyperthyroidism and ophthalmopathy. This second study notes: Orbital computed tomography, thyroid ultrasound, serum thyroxine and TRAb, and clinical symptoms together informed the diagnoses.

The J gene is TRBJ2-7, the V gene TRBV6-1; D uncertain. This sample comprised peripheral blood mononuclear cells (PBMCs), obtained at new diagnosis, from a patient treated with antithyroid drugs. The receptor was isolated from a woman aged 25 to 39 with Graves disease. This chain's CDR3 is CASSLQYEQYS. The CDR3 region has the DNA TGTGCCAGCAGTCTACAATACGAGCAGTACTCC.